This T cell receptor beta chain was observed in a study of human T cells and chemical hapten exposure. The overall study: Each week of the roughly 24-week study, patients had diphenylcyclopropenone applied to the scalp.

Indicated time point: patch test 1, 2 weeks after DPC sensitization. Treatment of the sample: therapeutic diphenylcyclopropenone sensitization with weekly scalp DPC. Ahead of applying each patch test, blood was sampled. Details on this clonotype: Antigen: not known.

V gave up 6 bases and J gave up 7 bases, with 19 bases separating them. The CDR3 is made up of 15 amino acids. Broader study findings: Compared with pre-sensitization or healthy control sets, expanded TCRs clustered more.

MiXCR was run by TCRdb on the RACE reads, yielding one entry per CDR3 protein. There are 150,000 to 200,000 distinct CDR3 sequences in the sample; 14% occur only once, and 1.5% to 2% lies in the top ten. The chain recombines TRBV12-3 or TRBV12-4 with TRBJ2-1; D is perhaps TRBD1 or TRBD2 (6 bases each). This receptor was obtained from a woman under 40 with alopecia areata. Some clones in this sample may be carry-over from other donors' samples. The sequences come from whole blood, collected in connection with sensitization to the hapten diphenylcyclopropenone (DPC). Here the CDR3 DNA reads TGTGCCAGCAGCCGAAAGGGGGGCGCGGGTAATGAGCAGTTCTTC. Protein sequence: CASSRKGGAGNEQFF.